This T cell receptor beta chain derives from a study of CD8 T cells in Susac syndrome. RNA totalling roughly 0.5 to 1 ug underwent reverse transcription with random hexamers. Using its own MiXCR run on the immunoSEQ multiplex PCR reads, TCRdb lists one record per CDR3 protein. The sample shows under 95,000 distinct CDR3 sequences, about 94% of them seen only once. Sequencing of TCR beta was performed on blood CD8+ T cells and on blood CD4+ T cells. V was shortened by 5 bases and J by 3 bases, with 15 bases between the two germline ends. This CDR3 has 14 amino acids. Germline loops: CDR1 SGHRS, CDR2 YFSETQ.

This TCR came from a human donor with Susac syndrome. The chain employs TRBV5-1 and TRBJ2-7; D may correspond to TRBD1 or TRBD2 (6 bases each). The sequencing input was CD4+ T cells from PBMCs. The CDR3 nucleotides are TGCGCCAGCAGTGCGGGACAACAACTCTACGAGCAGTACTTC. Amino acids: CASSAGQQLYEQYF.